This is a list of T cell receptor beta chains from one sample in a study of identical twins. TCRdb ran MiXCR on the 5' RACE reads and lists one entry per CDR3 protein. This sample carries approximately 630,000 distinct CDR3 sequences, about 7.1% of them seen once, and the ten largest clones take 1.6%. The same data also went into a second study, on yellow fever vaccine responses in identical twins.

The sequenced sample was PBMCs. The receptors originated from a woman in her late teens or twenties in good health. Each CDR3 is given with its conserved first and last residue. A D gene is named only where the DNA matches it firmly. Size tells how often a clone was seen (once, few, many) or the class of an expanded clone, and some rows leave it out.

j_gene: TRBJ2-1
d_gene: -
abundance: many
v_gene: TRBV28
CDR3aa: CASKGPDYNEQFF
CDR3nt: TGTGCCAGCAAGGGTCCGGATTACAATGAGCAGTTCTTC

j_gene: TRBJ2-7
d_gene: TRBD2
abundance: -
v_gene: TRBV20-1
CDR3aa: CSAREQGLADSYEQYF
CDR3nt: TGCAGTGCTAGAGAACAGGGACTAGCGGATTCCTACGAGCAGTACTTC

j_gene: TRBJ1-5
d_gene: -
abundance: -
v_gene: TRBV28
CDR3aa: CASSPQGNGQPQHF
CDR3nt: TGTGCCAGCAGTCCCCAGGGGAATGGTCAGCCCCAGCATTTT

j_gene: TRBJ2-7
d_gene: TRBD2
abundance: few
v_gene: TRBV18
CDR3aa: CASSPQGTSGSPSYEQYF
CDR3nt: TGTGCCAGCTCACCACAAGGGACTAGCGGGAGTCCCTCCTACGAGCAGTACTTC

j_gene: TRBJ2-5
d_gene: TRBD2
abundance: -
v_gene: TRBV7-8
CDR3aa: CASSLRAGGNQETQYF
CDR3nt: TGTGCCAGCAGCTTAAGGGCGGGGGGAAACCAAGAGACCCAGTACTTC

j_gene: TRBJ1-2
d_gene: TRBD1
abundance: many
v_gene: TRBV10-3
CDR3aa: CAISDHRGYGYTF
CDR3nt: TGTGCCATCAGTGATCACAGGGGGTATGGCTACACCTTC

j_gene: TRBJ2-1
d_gene: -
abundance: many
v_gene: TRBV12-3/TRBV12-4
CDR3aa: CASSFAYNEQFF
CDR3nt: TGCGCCAGCAGCTTCGCCTACAATGAGCAGTTCTTC

j_gene: TRBJ2-5
d_gene: TRBD2
abundance: many
v_gene: TRBV5-1
CDR3aa: CASSLAGSQETQYF
CDR3nt: TGTGCCAGCAGTTTAGCGGGCAGCCAAGAGACCCAGTACTTC

j_gene: TRBJ1-1
d_gene: -
abundance: many
v_gene: TRBV4-1
CDR3aa: CASSTRTGNATEAFF
CDR3nt: TGCGCCAGCAGCACCCGGACGGGGAACGCCACTGAAGCTTTCTTT

j_gene: TRBJ2-5
d_gene: TRBD1
abundance: few
v_gene: TRBV12-3/TRBV12-4
CDR3aa: CASSLGQGKETQYF
CDR3nt: TGTGCCAGCAGTTTGGGACAGGGGAAAGAGACCCAGTACTTC

j_gene: TRBJ1-1
d_gene: -
abundance: many
v_gene: TRBV5-6
CDR3aa: CASSLVLVSNTEAFF
CDR3nt: TGTGCCAGCAGCTTGGTCCTCGTCTCGAACACTGAAGCTTTCTTT

j_gene: TRBJ1-3
d_gene: TRBD1
abundance: many
v_gene: TRBV11-3
CDR3aa: CASSSDREPGNTIYF
CDR3nt: TGTGCCAGCAGTTCTGACAGGGAACCTGGAAACACCATATATTTT

j_gene: TRBJ2-5
d_gene: TRBD1
abundance: few
v_gene: TRBV5-1
CDR3aa: CASSLRSWDSLQETQYF
CDR3nt: TGCGCCAGCAGCTTGCGAAGCTGGGACAGCCTACAAGAGACCCAGTACTTC

j_gene: TRBJ1-1
d_gene: -
abundance: -
v_gene: TRBV6-5
CDR3aa: CASSYGGRNTEAFF
CDR3nt: TGTGCCAGCAGTTACGGGGGGCGGAACACTGAAGCTTTCTTT

j_gene: TRBJ2-2
d_gene: TRBD2
abundance: -
v_gene: TRBV7-9
CDR3aa: CASSPEGAGEAGELFF
CDR3nt: TGTGCCAGCAGCCCAGAAGGAGCGGGAGAGGCCGGGGAGCTGTTTTTT

j_gene: TRBJ2-1
d_gene: TRBD2
abundance: few
v_gene: TRBV20-1
CDR3aa: CSATREGLDNEQFF
CDR3nt: TGCAGTGCTACTCGGGAGGGCCTCGACAATGAGCAGTTCTTC

j_gene: TRBJ2-2
d_gene: -
abundance: -
v_gene: TRBV20-1
CDR3aa: CSASRGTGELFF
CDR3nt: TGCAGTGCTAGTCGCGGAACCGGGGAGCTGTTTTTT

j_gene: TRBJ1-6
d_gene: TRBD1
abundance: few
v_gene: TRBV12-3/TRBV12-4
CDR3aa: CASRRRGDNSPLHF
CDR3nt: TGTGCCAGCAGACGCAGGGGGGATAATTCACCCCTCCACTTT

j_gene: TRBJ2-3
d_gene: -
abundance: -
v_gene: TRBV20-1
CDR3aa: CSASDFIGSNGDTQYF
CDR3nt: TGCAGTGCATCGGATTTCATCGGGAGTAATGGAGATACGCAGTATTTT

j_gene: TRBJ2-7
d_gene: TRBD1
abundance: few
v_gene: TRBV5-1
CDR3aa: CASSELRDRGIYEQYF
CDR3nt: TGCGCCAGCAGCGAGCTCCGGGACAGGGGAATCTACGAGCAGTACTTC

j_gene: TRBJ2-2
d_gene: -
abundance: few
v_gene: TRBV12-3/TRBV12-4
CDR3aa: CASNDREAGELFF
CDR3nt: TGTGCCAGCAACGACAGGGAGGCCGGGGAGCTGTTTTTT